This T cell receptor (beta chain) was sequenced in a study of CD8 T cells in ankylosing spondylitis. Regarding the study as a whole: What seemed typical of ankylosing spondylitis blood was a TCR beta motif built from roughly 8 highly homologous variants. Reports of some motif variants in reactive arthritis synovial fluid and blood predate this one.

The CDR3 spans 16 residues. V lost 5 bases, J lost 2 bases, and 9 bases stayed unmatched. CDR1 is SNHLY and CDR2 is FYNNEI in the germline V gene. Remarks on this clonotype: The antigen is unknown.

TCRdb processed the 5' RACE reads anew with MiXCR; each CDR3 protein has one entry. Among roughly 400,000 distinct CDR3 sequences, under 25% were seen once, and the ten largest hold roughly a sixth. This clonotype originated in a male donor with ankylosing spondylitis. The genes are TRBV2 and TRBJ2-3; 8 bases are a match to TRBD2. Sequenced input: blood, either unsorted or a sorted T cell fraction (not recorded which). CDR3 DNA sequence: TGTGCCAGCAGTACCGGGACTAGGCCTTACACAGATACGCAGTATTTT. As protein: CASSTGTRPYTDTQYF.